These 2 T cell receptor beta chains were sequenced from one sample in a study of cytomegalovirus exposure and HLA in healthy donors. PCR used 60 Vbeta primers and 13 Jbeta primers. Generated by immunoSEQ multiplex PCR, the TCRdb table keeps only in-frame clones and is missing some. The data show under 150,000 clones, with 55% to 65% seen just once and roughly 10% held by the top ten. Sequences were obtained from PBMCs. These receptors were obtained from a man aged 40-49 years in good health and CMV-seropositive.

This clone was picked up a small number of times. The chain has TRBV19 and TRBJ2-1; D may be TRBD2 (6 bases). The length of the CDR3 is 16 residues. The germline V gene has CDR1 LNHDA and CDR2 SQIVND (reference sequence). V was cut by 6 bases and J by 2 bases, with 17 bases left in between. The DNA for the CDR3 is TGTGCCAGTAGGGAGGGAGCGGGCCTCACCTACAATGAGCAGTTCTTC. Translating it yields CASREGAGLTYNEQFF.

The chain employs TRBV4-2 and TRBJ2-7; D possibly corresponds to TRBD1 (5 bases). Germline-derived CDR1 and CDR2 are LGHNA and YNFKEQ. The ends were cut back, 0 bases at V and 7 bases at J, with 13 bases in the middle. The length of the CDR3 is 14 residues. The CDR3 region has the DNA TGTGCCAGCAGCCAAGATTCCCAGGGCAGGGAGCAGTACTTC. Residues: CASSQDSQGREQYF.